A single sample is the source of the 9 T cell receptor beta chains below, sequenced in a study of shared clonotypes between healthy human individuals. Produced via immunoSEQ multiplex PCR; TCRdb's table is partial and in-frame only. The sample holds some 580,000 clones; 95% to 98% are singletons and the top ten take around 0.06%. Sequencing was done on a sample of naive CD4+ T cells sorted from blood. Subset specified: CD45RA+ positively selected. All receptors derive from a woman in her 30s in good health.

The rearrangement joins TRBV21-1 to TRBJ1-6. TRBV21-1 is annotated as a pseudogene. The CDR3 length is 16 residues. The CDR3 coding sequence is TGTGCCAGCAGCAAGCGCCGGGACTCCTATAATTCACCCCTCCACTTT. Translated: CASSKRRDSYNSPLHF.

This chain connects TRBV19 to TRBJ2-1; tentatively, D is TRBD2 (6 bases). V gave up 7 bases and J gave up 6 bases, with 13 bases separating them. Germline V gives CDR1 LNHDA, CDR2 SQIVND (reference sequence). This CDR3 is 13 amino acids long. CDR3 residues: CASTGGTFNEQFF. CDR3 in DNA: TGTGCCAGTACTGGCGGGACCTTCAATGAGCAGTTCTTC.

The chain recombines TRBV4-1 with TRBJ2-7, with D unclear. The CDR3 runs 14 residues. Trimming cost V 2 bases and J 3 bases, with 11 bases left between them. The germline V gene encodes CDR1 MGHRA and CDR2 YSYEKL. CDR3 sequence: CASSQPGRNYEQYF. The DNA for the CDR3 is TGCGCCAGCAGCCAACCCGGACGGAACTACGAGCAGTACTTC.

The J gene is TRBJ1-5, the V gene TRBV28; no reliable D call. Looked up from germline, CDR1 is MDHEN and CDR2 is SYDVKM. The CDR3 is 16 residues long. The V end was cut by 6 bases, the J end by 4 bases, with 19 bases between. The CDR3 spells CASRPLGTRGNQPQHF. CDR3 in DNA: TGTGCCAGCAGGCCATTGGGTACACGGGGTAATCAGCCCCAGCATTTT.

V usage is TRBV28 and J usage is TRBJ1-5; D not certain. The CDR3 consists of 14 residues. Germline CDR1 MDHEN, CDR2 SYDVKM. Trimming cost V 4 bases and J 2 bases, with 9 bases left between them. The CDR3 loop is CASSSRMGNQPQHF. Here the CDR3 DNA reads TGTGCCAGCAGTTCGAGGATGGGCAATCAGCCCCAGCATTTT.

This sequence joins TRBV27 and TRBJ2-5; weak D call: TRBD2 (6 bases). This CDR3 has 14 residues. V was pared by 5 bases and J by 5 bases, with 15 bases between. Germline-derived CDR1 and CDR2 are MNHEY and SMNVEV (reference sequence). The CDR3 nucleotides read TGTGCCAGCAGTGTCCGGGTCGGAGGGGAGACCCAGTACTTC. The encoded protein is CASSVRVGGETQYF.

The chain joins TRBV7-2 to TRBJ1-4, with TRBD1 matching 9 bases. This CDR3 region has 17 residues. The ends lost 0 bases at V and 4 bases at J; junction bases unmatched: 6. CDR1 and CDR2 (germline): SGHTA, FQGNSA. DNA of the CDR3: TGTGCCAGCAGCTTAGCCGGACAGGGGTTAAATAATGAAAAACTGTTTTTT. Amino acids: CASSLAGQGLNNEKLFF.

CDR3 protein: CASRRDRPNTGELFF. The CDR3, as DNA: TGCGCCAGCAGAAGGGACAGGCCGAACACCGGGGAGCTGTTTTTT. The chain has TRBV10-1 and TRBJ2-2, with TRBD1 matching 8 bases. Germline values: CDR1 WNHNN, CDR2 SYGVQD (reference sequence). V lost 6 bases, J lost 0 bases, and 3 bases stayed unmatched. The CDR3 length is 15 residues.

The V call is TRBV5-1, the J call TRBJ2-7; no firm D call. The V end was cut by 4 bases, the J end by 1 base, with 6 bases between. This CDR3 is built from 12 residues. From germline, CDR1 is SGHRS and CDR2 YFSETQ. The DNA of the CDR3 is TGCGCCAGCAGCGGCGGATCCTACGAGCAGTACTTC. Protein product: CASSGGSYEQYF.